One sample yielded the 12 T cell receptor beta chains listed below, sequenced in a study of cytomegalovirus exposure and HLA in healthy donors. The repertoire was sequenced with immunoSEQ multiplex PCR; TCRdb's copy has only in-frame clones and lacks some. Among about 78,000 clones, 90% to 97% were seen once, and the ten largest hold roughly 1.6%. The sequenced material came from PBMCs. The receptors here all came from a man aged 18 to 29 in good health and CMV-seropositive.

The chain joins TRBV10-3 to TRBJ2-1; possible D gene TRBD2, 6 bases. CDR1 and CDR2 from the germline V gene are ENHRY and SYGVKD. This CDR3 spans 12 amino acids. V was trimmed by 3 bases and J by 7 bases, leaving 7 bases between them. In DNA, the CDR3 is TGTGCCATCAGTGATGGGGGGAATGAGCAGTTCTTC. This codes for CAISDGGNEQFF.

The rearrangement joins TRBV23-1 to TRBJ2-2; D gene unclear. TRBV23-1 is an ORF; its function is uncertain. V dropped 4 bases and J dropped 0 bases, with 12 bases sitting between them. The CDR3 contains 16 residues. CDR3 nucleotide sequence: TGCGCCAGCAGTCTTGTGGGCAGTGCGAACACCGGGGAGCTGTTTTTT. This encodes CASSLVGSANTGELFF.

This rearrangement joins TRBV27 to TRBJ2-7; 7 bases match TRBD2. V was clipped by 2 bases and J by 4 bases; unmatched bases: 5. Germline V CDR1 and CDR2: MNHEY, SMNVEV (reference sequence). CDR3 length equals 14 residues. CDR3 sequence (DNA): TGTGCCAGCAGTTTAGCGGGAGAGCGGTACGAGCAGTACTTC. Translation gives CASSLAGERYEQYF.

The rearrangement joins TRBV6-1 to TRBJ2-5; a weak D match, TRBD1 (5 bases). Trimming pared 6 bases from V and 1 base from J, leaving 12 bases between. The germline gives CDR1 MNHNS, CDR2 SASEGT. This CDR3 is built from 14 residues. CDR3 coding DNA: TGTGCCAGCAGCCGTTGGCAGGGCCAAGAGACCCAGTACTTC. Its protein is CASSRWQGQETQYF.

This chain's CDR3 is CASKSQGYTNQPQHF. The CDR3, as DNA: TGTGCCAGCAAAAGTCAGGGATACACCAATCAGCCCCAGCATTTT. The rearrangement joins TRBV19 to TRBJ1-5; possibly TRBD1 for D (5 bases). Germline V gives CDR1 LNHDA, CDR2 SQIVND (reference sequence). The germline V and J ends were trimmed by 9 bases and 3 bases, with 18 bases remaining between them. The CDR3 spans 15 residues.

The chain links TRBV28 to TRBJ1-2; 9 positions match TRBD1. Germline assignment: CDR1 MDHEN and CDR2 SYDVKM. The CDR3 covers 15 residues. V lost 5 bases to trimming and J lost 3 bases; unmatched junction nucleotides: 7. CDR3 residues: CASSPGTGRYYGYTF. The CDR3 DNA sequence: TGTGCCAGCAGTCCGGGGACAGGGAGGTACTATGGCTACACCTTC.

The rearrangement uses TRBV19 and TRBJ1-5, with D unclear. V lost 5 bases to trimming and J lost 3 bases, with 17 bases between them. The CDR3 has 16 residues. Per the germline V gene, CDR1 is LNHDA and CDR2 is SQIVND (reference sequence). In nucleotides, the CDR3 is TGTGCCAGTAGTCCTACTAAGTTGGTGTCCAATCAGCCCCAGCATTTT. This translates into CASSPTKLVSNQPQHF.

This clone was observed a single time. This chain connects TRBV28 to TRBJ2-7; perhaps TRBD2 as D (6 bases). There are 15 residues in the CDR3. Germline CDR1 and CDR2: MDHEN and SYDVKM. V dropped 7 bases and J dropped 2 bases, with 18 bases sitting between them. The DNA of the CDR3 is TGTGCCAGCACCCAACTGGCCTTAGCGGCCTACGAGCAGTACTTC. It codes for CASTQLALAAYEQYF.

The chain recombines TRBV5-1 with TRBJ1-1; D remains unclear. Germline-derived CDR1 and CDR2 are SGHRS and YFSETQ. This CDR3 has 14 amino acids. The V gene lost 0 bases and the J gene lost 1 base, with 7 bases spanning the gap. The CDR3 coding sequence is TGCGCCAGCAGCTTGGGAGGGAAGAACACTGAAGCTTTCTTT. Its translation is CASSLGGKNTEAFF.

The CDR3 coding sequence is TGTGCCAGCAGCTTGCAGTCGGGTCGGACTGAAGCTTTCTTT. Its translation is CASSLQSGRTEAFF. The chain uses TRBV5-4 and TRBJ1-1; D is unclear. Germline CDR1 reads SGHNT; CDR2 reads YYREEE (reference sequence). The CDR3 totals 14 residues. V was clipped by 1 base and J by 5 bases, with 12 bases between them.

This clone occurred once. The gene calls are TRBV28 and TRBJ1-2, with no clear D. CDR1 is MDHEN, CDR2 SYDVKM, per germline. This CDR3 has 14 amino acids. V was clipped by 5 bases and J by 4 bases, with 14 bases between them. CDR3 region: CASSQSGHAYGYTF. As DNA, the CDR3 is TGTGCCAGCAGTCAATCAGGTCACGCCTATGGCTACACCTTC.

The V call is TRBV11-2, the J call TRBJ2-1; D possibly corresponds to TRBD2 (6 bases). CDR3 length: 17 amino acids. Germline V gene sequence: CDR1 SGHAT, CDR2 FQNNGV. Deletions cut 4 bases from V and 4 bases from J, with 20 bases between. This chain's CDR3 is CASSSGFGRGLYNEQFF. The CDR3 DNA is TGTGCCAGCAGCTCGGGGTTTGGGCGGGGCCTTTACAATGAGCAGTTCTTC.